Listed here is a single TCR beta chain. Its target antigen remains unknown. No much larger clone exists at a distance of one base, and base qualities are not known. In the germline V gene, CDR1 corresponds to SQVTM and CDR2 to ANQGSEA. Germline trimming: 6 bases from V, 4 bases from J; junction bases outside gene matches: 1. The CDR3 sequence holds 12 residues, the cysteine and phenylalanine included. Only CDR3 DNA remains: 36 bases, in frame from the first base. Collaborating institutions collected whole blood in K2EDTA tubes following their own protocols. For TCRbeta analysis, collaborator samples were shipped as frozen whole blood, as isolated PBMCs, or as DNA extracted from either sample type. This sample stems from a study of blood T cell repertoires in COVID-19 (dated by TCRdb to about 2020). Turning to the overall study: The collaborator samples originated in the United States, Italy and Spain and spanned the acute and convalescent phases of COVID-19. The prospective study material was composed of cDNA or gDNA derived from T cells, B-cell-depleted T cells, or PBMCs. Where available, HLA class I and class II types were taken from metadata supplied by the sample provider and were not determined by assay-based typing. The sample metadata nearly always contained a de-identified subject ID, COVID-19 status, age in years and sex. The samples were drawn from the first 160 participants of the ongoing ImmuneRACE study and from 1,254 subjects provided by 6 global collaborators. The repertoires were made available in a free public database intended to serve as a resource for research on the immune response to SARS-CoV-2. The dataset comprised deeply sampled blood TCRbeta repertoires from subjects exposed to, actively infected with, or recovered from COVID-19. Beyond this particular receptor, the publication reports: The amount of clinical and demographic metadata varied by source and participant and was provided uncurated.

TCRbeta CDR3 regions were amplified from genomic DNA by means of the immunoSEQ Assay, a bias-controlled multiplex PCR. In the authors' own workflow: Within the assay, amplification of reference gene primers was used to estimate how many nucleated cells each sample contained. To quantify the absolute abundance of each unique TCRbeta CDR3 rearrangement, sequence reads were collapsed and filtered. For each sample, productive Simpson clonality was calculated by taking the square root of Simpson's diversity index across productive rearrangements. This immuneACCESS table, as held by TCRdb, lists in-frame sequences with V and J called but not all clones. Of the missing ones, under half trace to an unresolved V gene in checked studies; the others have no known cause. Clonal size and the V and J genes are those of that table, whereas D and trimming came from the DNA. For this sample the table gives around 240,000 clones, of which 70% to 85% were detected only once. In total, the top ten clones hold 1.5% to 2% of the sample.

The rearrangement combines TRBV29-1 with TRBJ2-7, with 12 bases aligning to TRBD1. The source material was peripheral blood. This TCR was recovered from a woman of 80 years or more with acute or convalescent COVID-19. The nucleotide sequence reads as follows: TGCAGCGTGGGACAGGGGGCTTACGAGCAGTACTTC. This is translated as CSVGQGAYEQYF.